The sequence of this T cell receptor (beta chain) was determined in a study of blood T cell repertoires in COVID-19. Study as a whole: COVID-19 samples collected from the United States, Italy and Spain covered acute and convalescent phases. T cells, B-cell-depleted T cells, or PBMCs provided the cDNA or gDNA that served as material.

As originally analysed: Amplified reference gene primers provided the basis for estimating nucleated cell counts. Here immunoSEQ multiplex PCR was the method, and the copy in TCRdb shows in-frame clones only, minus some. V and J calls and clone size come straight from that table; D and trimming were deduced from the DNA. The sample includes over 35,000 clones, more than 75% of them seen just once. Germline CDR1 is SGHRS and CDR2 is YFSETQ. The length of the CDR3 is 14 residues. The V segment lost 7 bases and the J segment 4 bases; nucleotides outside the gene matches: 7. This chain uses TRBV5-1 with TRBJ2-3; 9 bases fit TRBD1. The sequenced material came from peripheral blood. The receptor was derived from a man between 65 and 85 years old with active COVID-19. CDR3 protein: CASYLGDRADTQYF. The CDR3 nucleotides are TGCGCCAGCTACCTGGGGGACAGGGCAGATACGCAGTATTTT.